Shown below are 26 T cell receptor beta chains from a single sample sequenced in a study of T cell responses to AZD1222 COVID-19 vaccine. TCRdb's copy holds only in-frame clones and misses some; the assay was immunoSEQ multiplex PCR. The data show about 160,000 clones, 80% to 95% seen once. Sample: peripheral blood, taken 28 days after the second AZD1222 dose. These receptors were taken from an adult who received the AZD1222 COVID-19 vaccine.

The chain joins TRBV5-1 to TRBJ2-3; a weak D match, TRBD2 (6 bases). The CDR3 covers 14 residues. Trimming stripped 4 bases from V and 7 bases from J, with 16 bases between. Germline CDR1 reads SGHRS; CDR2 reads YFSETQ. CDR3 sequence (DNA): TGCGCCAGCAGCCCAGTCGGGAGTTCAAATACGCAGTATTTT. Its translation is CASSPVGSSNTQYF.

The chain couples TRBV18 to TRBJ1-2; 7 nucleotides line up with TRBD1. V shed 2 bases, J shed 3 bases, and the junction held 6 bases outside the gene matches. From germline, CDR1 is KGHSH and CDR2 LQKENI. This CDR3 has 15 amino acids. CDR3 in amino acids: CASSPIADRDYGYTF. In DNA form, the CDR3 reads TGTGCCAGCTCACCAATAGCAGACAGGGACTATGGCTACACCTTC.

The V gene is TRBV6-5, the J gene TRBJ1-1; 9 bases fit TRBD1. Germline-derived CDR1 and CDR2 are MNHEY and SVGAGI. This CDR3 is built from 14 residues. V was clipped by 7 bases and J by 5 bases; unmatched bases: 8. CDR3 bases: TGTGCCAGCACCACGACAGGGGGGGGTACTGAAGCTTTCTTT. This translates into CASTTTGGGTEAFF.

This clone was counted a few times. The V gene is TRBV5-4, the J gene TRBJ2-5, with 12 bases lining up with TRBD2. J gave up 3 bases and V 5 bases, and 5 bases lay outside the gene matches. Germline-derived CDR1 and CDR2 are SGHNT and YYREEE (reference sequence). CDR3 length: 15 residues. The CDR3 coding sequence is TGTGCCAGCAGTACGACTAGCGGGAGTGAAGAGACCCAGTACTTC. Translation: CASSTTSGSEETQYF.

The chain carries TRBV2 and TRBJ1-1, with D possibly matching TRBD1 (6 bases). The CDR3 runs to 14 residues. Germline V gene lookup returns CDR1 SNHLY and CDR2 FYNNEI. Trimming removed 10 bases at V and 4 bases at J, with 19 bases between. CDR3 bases: TGTGCCACCCCCCGGGAGGAGGGGGGCACTGAAGCTTTCTTT. Protein: CATPREEGGTEAFF.

CDR3 region: CASSQDLGVNTEAFF. The CDR3 coding sequence is TGCGCCAGCAGCCAAGATTTGGGGGTGAACACTGAAGCTTTCTTT. This chain uses TRBV4-1 with TRBJ1-1; a possible D gene is TRBD1 (5 bases). Germline assignment: CDR1 MGHRA and CDR2 YSYEKL. The CDR3 consists of 15 residues. Trimming stripped 0 bases from V and 0 bases from J, with 8 bases between.

The chain recombines TRBV19 with TRBJ1-5; no definite D call. The V end lost 3 bases, the J end lost 4 bases, and 10 bases lay between the germline ends. The CDR3 has 14 amino acids. Germline V gene lookup returns CDR1 LNHDA and CDR2 SQIVND (reference sequence). This CDR3 is CASSIPGYNQPQHF. The CDR3 DNA is TGTGCCAGTAGTATCCCAGGTTATAATCAGCCCCAGCATTTT.

V gene TRBV19 combines with J gene TRBJ1-1, with D hard to call. CDR3 length: 13 residues. Germline CDR1 is LNHDA and CDR2 is SQIVND (reference sequence). Trimming left V 7 bases short and J 0 bases short, with 9 bases between. The CDR3 DNA follows: TGTGCCAGTACACCGGGGATGAACACTGAAGCTTTCTTT. Translation gives CASTPGMNTEAFF.

This clone was observed a few times. Different DNA sequences within this sample yield the same CDR3. The chain joins TRBV12-3 or TRBV12-4 to TRBJ1-2, with D hard to call. This CDR3 spans 12 amino acids. V was clipped by 2 bases and J by 8 bases, with 9 bases between them. The CDR3 sequence: CASSLRQYGYTF. CDR3 in DNA: TGTGCCAGCAGTTTAAGGCAGTACGGCTACACCTTC.

The chain is built from TRBV6-1 and TRBJ1-5; no clear D. The V gene lost 8 bases and the J gene lost 4 bases, with 9 bases spanning the gap. This CDR3 is 12 amino acids long. The germline CDR1 and CDR2 sequences are MNHNS and SASEGT. CDR3 amino acids: CASQNGNQPQHF. The CDR3 nucleotides are TGTGCCAGCCAGAACGGGAATCAGCCCCAGCATTTT.

This chain uses TRBV27 with TRBJ2-1; 7 nucleotides match TRBD2. The germline V gene encodes CDR1 MNHEY and CDR2 SMNVEV (reference sequence). The CDR3 is 15 residues long. Germline trimming cut 1 base from V and 6 bases from J; bases unmatched to any gene: 6. CDR3 in DNA: TGTGCCAGCAGTTTATGGGCGGGAGAAACCAATGAGCAGTTCTTC. It yields the protein CASSLWAGETNEQFF.

The chain couples TRBV27 to TRBJ1-2, with D perhaps matching TRBD1 (5 bases). The CDR3 length is 13 residues. Germline lookup yields CDR1 MNHEY and CDR2 SMNVEV (reference sequence). V lost 3 bases to trimming and J lost 6 bases, with 11 bases between them. CDR3 in DNA: TGTGCCAGCAGTTTTAGGGGTATTCATGGCTACACCTTC. It translates to CASSFRGIHGYTF.

The chain recombines TRBV7-8 with TRBJ2-4; TRBD2 aligns across 7 bases. This CDR3 has 19 amino acids. V lost 4 bases and J lost 0; bases outside the gene matches: 15. Per germline, CDR1 SGHVS and CDR2 FQNEAQ. The CDR3 spells CASSSLLAGEPLAKNIQYF. The DNA for the CDR3 is TGTGCCAGCAGCTCCCTGCTGGCGGGAGAGCCGTTAGCCAAAAACATTCAGTACTTC.

The rearrangement uses TRBV29-1 and TRBJ1-2, with unresolved D. The CDR3 is 12 amino acids. Trimming pared 4 bases from V and 1 base from J, leaving 7 bases between. The germline V gene has CDR1 SQVTM and CDR2 ANQGSEA. The CDR3, as DNA: TGCAGCGTTGGTGGGTTTAACTATGGCTACACCTTC. It translates to CSVGGFNYGYTF.

The V gene is TRBV6-4, the J gene TRBJ1-1; 7 bases align to TRBD1. This CDR3 is 14 amino acids long. Germline CDR1 and CDR2: MRHNA and SNTAGT. V lost 0 bases, J lost 9 bases, and 7 bases stayed unmatched. Here the CDR3 reads CASSDSRTGRKAFF. The DNA for the CDR3 is TGTGCCAGCAGTGACTCGAGGACAGGCAGAAAAGCTTTCTTT.

The chain employs TRBV6-6 and TRBJ1-4, with D perhaps TRBD1 (6 bases). V dropped 6 bases and J dropped 7 bases, with 18 bases sitting between them. This CDR3 has 15 amino acids. The germline gives CDR1 MNHNY, CDR2 SVGAGI (reference sequence). This CDR3 reads CASSAPGDFSEKLFF. The CDR3 region has the DNA TGTGCCAGCAGCGCCCCAGGGGACTTTAGTGAAAAACTGTTTTTT.

The J gene is TRBJ1-2, the V gene TRBV5-1, with 8 bases fitting TRBD1. In germline, CDR1 is SGHRS, CDR2 YFSETQ. The CDR3 has 15 residues. The trim removed 0 bases at V and 5 bases at J, leaving 6 bases unmatched. In nucleotides, the CDR3 is TGCGCCAGCAGCTTGGAGGAGGGGACAGGTTATGGCTACACCTTC. Its translation is CASSLEEGTGYGYTF.

The chain uses TRBV19 and TRBJ1-4, with D uncertain. Per the germline V gene, CDR1 is LNHDA and CDR2 is SQIVND (reference sequence). The V end was cut by 8 bases, the J end by 5 bases, with 12 bases between. The CDR3 sequence is 13 residues long. The CDR3: CASHPAPNEKLFF. In DNA form, the CDR3 reads TGTGCCAGTCACCCCGCCCCCAATGAAAAACTGTTTTTT.

The chain employs TRBV24-1 and TRBJ1-3; D ambiguous. This CDR3 contains 14 residues. V lost 2 bases, J lost 2 bases, and 6 bases lay in between. CDR1 and CDR2 (germline): KGHDR, SFDVKD. The CDR3 nucleotides read TGTGCCACCAGTGATTCAGCAGCTGGAAACACCATATATTTT. This translates into CATSDSAAGNTIYF.

The chain recombines TRBV19 with TRBJ2-2; D unresolved. V shed 5 bases and J shed 4 bases, with 11 bases lying between them. Looked up from germline, CDR1 is LNHDA and CDR2 is SQIVND (reference sequence). The CDR3 is made up of 14 amino acids. CDR3 amino acids: CASSSGAPTGELFF. In nucleotides, the CDR3 is TGTGCCAGTAGTTCCGGCGCACCCACCGGGGAGCTGTTTTTT.

The CDR3 sequence is CASRLSGSTGANVLTF. The CDR3 region has the DNA TGTGCCAGCAGATTAAGCGGGAGCACTGGGGCCAACGTCCTGACTTTC. The genes are TRBV11-2 and TRBJ2-6, with 8 bases identical to TRBD2. The junction had 6 bases not matched to a gene; V was cut back by 6 bases and J by 2 bases. CDR1 SGHAT and CDR2 FQNNGV come from the germline V gene. CDR3 size: 16 residues.

CDR3 DNA: TGTGCCAGCAGTAAGCCGGGACAGGGGGCGAAAAACGAGCAGTACTTC. Translating it yields CASSKPGQGAKNEQYF. The genes are TRBV28 and TRBJ2-7, with 12 bases matching TRBD1. The CDR3 is 16 amino acids. Per germline, CDR1 MDHEN and CDR2 SYDVKM. The V segment lost 5 bases and the J segment 5 bases; nucleotides outside the gene matches: 10.

V is TRBV27 and J is TRBJ2-1; 8 bases are a match to TRBD2. CDR1 is MNHEY, CDR2 SMNVEV, per germline (reference sequence). This CDR3 is 16 amino acids long. V dropped 5 bases and J dropped 2; count of bases not matched to a gene: 8. The DNA for the CDR3 is TGTGCCAGCAGTCCCTGGGTTAGCGGGACCTACAATGAGCAGTTCTTC. Translated: CASSPWVSGTYNEQFF.

The rearrangement links TRBV4-2 to TRBJ1-2; 7 bases match TRBD1. J gave up 5 bases and V 3 bases, and 12 bases lay outside the gene matches. CDR3 length: 16 residues. The germline V gene has CDR1 LGHNA and CDR2 YNFKEQ. The CDR3 loop is CASSQKGAPRGYGYTF. The CDR3, as DNA: TGTGCCAGCAGCCAGAAGGGGGCACCGAGGGGGTATGGCTACACCTTC.

The V call is TRBV7-2, the J call TRBJ2-1; 9 bases agree with TRBD2. CDR3 length: 14 residues. Germline loops: CDR1 SGHTA, CDR2 FQGNSA. The V gene end was trimmed by 7 bases and the J gene end by 6 bases; junction bases not matched to a gene: 7. The chain's CDR3 is CASNNGLAINEQFF. CDR3 DNA sequence: TGTGCCAGCAACAATGGACTAGCGATCAATGAGCAGTTCTTC.

CDR3 sequence: CASSGHLFEYGYTF. The CDR3, as DNA: TGCGCCAGCAGCGGACATCTATTCGAATATGGCTACACCTTC. The chain couples TRBV5-1 to TRBJ1-2, with D perhaps matching TRBD1 (5 bases). Between the trimmed V and J ends, which lost 4 bases and 5 bases, there was a span of 15 bases. From germline, CDR1 is SGHRS and CDR2 YFSETQ. This CDR3 has 14 residues.